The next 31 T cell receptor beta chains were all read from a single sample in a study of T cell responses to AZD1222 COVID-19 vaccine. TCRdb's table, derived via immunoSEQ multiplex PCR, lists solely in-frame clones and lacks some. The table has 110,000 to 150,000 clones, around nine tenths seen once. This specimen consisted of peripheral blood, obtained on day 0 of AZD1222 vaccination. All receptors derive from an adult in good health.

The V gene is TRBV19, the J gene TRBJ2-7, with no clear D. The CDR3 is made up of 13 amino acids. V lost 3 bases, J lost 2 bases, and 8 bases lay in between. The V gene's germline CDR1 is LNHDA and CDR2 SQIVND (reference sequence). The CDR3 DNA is TGTGCCAGTAGTATTGAAGGTCCCTACGAGCAGTACTTC. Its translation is CASSIEGPYEQYF. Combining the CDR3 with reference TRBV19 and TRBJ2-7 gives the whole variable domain DGGITQSPKYLFRKEGQNVTLSCEQNLNHDAMYWYRQDPGQGLRLIYYSQIVNDFQKGDIAEGYSVSREKKESFPLTVTSAQKNPTAFYLCASSIEGPYEQYFGPGTRLTVT.

The CDR3 spells CASSPTAEPYNEQFF. The DNA for the CDR3 is TGTGCCAGTAGTCCAACAGCCGAACCATACAATGAGCAGTTCTTC. The chain carries TRBV19 and TRBJ2-1; D is unresolved. Looked up from germline, CDR1 is LNHDA and CDR2 is SQIVND (reference sequence). The CDR3 loop spans 15 amino acids. With 5 bases removed from V and 4 bases from J, the gap between germline ends came to 15 bases.

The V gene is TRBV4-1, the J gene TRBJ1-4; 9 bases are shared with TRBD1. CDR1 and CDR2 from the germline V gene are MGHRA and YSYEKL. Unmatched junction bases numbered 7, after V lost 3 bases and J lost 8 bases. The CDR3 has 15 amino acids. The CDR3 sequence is CASSQTGTGYEKLFF. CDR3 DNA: TGCGCCAGCAGCCAGACCGGGACAGGGTACGAAAAACTGTTTTTT.

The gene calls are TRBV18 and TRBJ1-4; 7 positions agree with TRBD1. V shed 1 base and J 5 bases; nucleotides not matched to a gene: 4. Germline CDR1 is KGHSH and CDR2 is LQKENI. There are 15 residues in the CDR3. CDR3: CASSPQPGGNEKLFF. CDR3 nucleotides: TGTGCCAGCTCACCACAACCAGGGGGAAATGAAAAACTGTTTTTT.

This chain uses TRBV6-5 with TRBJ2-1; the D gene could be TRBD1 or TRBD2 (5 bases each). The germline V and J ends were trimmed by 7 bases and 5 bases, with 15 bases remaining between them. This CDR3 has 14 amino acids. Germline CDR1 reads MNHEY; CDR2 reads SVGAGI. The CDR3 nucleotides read TGTGCCAGCAAAGAGGGGTGGGAAAACAATGAGCAGTTCTTC. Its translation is CASKEGWENNEQFF.

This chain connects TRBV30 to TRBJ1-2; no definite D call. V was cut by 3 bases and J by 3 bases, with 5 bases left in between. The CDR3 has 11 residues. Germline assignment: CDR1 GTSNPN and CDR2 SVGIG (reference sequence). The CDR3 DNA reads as TGTGCCTGGAGGTCGTACTATGGCTACACCTTC. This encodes CAWRSYYGYTF.

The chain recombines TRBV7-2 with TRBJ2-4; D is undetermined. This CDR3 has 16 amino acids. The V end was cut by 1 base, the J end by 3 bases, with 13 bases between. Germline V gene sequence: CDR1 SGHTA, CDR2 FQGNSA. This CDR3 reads CASSLVPGPGKNIQYF. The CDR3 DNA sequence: TGTGCCAGCAGCTTAGTGCCTGGGCCGGGCAAAAACATTCAGTACTTC.

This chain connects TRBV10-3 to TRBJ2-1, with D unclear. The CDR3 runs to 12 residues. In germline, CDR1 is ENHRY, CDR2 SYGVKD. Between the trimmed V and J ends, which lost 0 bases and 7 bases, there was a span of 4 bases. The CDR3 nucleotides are TGTGCCATCAGTGAGTCTCTTAATGAGCAGTTCTTC. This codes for CAISESLNEQFF.

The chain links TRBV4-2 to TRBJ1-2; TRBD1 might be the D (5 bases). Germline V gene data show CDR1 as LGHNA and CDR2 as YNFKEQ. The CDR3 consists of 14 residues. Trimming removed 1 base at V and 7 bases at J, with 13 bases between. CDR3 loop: CASSQGPGTTGYTF. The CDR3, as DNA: TGTGCCAGCAGCCAAGGCCCCGGGACCACTGGCTACACCTTC.

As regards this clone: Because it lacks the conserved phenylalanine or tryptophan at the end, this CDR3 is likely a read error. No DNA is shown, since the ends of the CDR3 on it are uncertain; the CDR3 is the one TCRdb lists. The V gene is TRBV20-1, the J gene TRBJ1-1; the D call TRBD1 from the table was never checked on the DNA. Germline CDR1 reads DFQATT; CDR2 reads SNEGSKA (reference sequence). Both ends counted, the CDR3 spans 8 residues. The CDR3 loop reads CSDIYTHL.

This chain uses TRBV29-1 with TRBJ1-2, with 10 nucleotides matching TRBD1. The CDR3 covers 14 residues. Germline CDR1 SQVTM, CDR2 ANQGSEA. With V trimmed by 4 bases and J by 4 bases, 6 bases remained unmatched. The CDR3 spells CSVARTGGSYGYTF. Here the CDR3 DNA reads TGCAGCGTTGCCCGGACAGGGGGAAGCTATGGCTACACCTTC.

The CDR3 DNA follows: TGTGCCAGCAGTAACACGGGCACTAATGAAAAACTGTTTTTT. Its translation is CASSNTGTNEKLFF. This chain joins TRBV6-6 and TRBJ1-4; D is unresolved. This CDR3 contains 14 residues. V was shortened by 5 bases and J by 2 bases, with 9 bases between the two germline ends. Germline CDR1 is MNHNY and CDR2 is SVGAGI (reference sequence).

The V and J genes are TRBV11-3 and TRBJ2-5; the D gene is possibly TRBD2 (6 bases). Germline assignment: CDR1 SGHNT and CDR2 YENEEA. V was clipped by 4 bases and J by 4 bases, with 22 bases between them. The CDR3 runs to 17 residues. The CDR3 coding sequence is TGTGCCAGCAGCTCCCCCCTCGACCGGGAGAGGGGAGAGACCCAGTACTTC. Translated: CASSSPLDRERGETQYF.

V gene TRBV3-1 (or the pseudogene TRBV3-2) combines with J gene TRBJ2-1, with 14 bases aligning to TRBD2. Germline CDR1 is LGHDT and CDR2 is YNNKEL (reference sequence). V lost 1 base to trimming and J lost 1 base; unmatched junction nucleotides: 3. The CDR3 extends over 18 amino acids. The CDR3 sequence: CASSQGLAGGRSYNEQFF. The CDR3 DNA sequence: TGTGCCAGCAGCCAAGGACTAGCGGGGGGGAGGTCCTACAATGAGCAGTTCTTC.

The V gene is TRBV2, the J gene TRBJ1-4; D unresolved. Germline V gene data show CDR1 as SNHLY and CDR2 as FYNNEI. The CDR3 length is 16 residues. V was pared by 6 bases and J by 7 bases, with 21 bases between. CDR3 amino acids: CASRATIRQSREKLFF. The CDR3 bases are TGTGCCAGCAGGGCGACGATTAGGCAGAGTCGTGAAAAACTGTTTTTT.

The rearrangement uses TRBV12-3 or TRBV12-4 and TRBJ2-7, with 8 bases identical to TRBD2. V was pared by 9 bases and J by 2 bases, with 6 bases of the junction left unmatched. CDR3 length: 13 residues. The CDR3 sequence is CASNSGVTYEQYF. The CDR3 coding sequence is TGTGCCAGTAATAGCGGGGTGACCTACGAGCAGTACTTC.

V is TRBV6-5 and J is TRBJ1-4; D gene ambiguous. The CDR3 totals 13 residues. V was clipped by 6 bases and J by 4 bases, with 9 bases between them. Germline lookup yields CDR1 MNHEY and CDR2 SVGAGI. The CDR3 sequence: CASSRALNEKLFF. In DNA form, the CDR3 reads TGTGCCAGCAGCCGGGCTCTTAATGAAAAACTGTTTTTT.

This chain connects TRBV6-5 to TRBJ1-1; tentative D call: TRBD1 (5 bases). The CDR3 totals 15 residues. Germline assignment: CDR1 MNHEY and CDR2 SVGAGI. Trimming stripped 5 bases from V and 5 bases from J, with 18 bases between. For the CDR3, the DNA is TGTGCCAGCAGTCGGCCGGTGGGGCTAAGGACTGAAGCTTTCTTT. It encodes CASSRPVGLRTEAFF.

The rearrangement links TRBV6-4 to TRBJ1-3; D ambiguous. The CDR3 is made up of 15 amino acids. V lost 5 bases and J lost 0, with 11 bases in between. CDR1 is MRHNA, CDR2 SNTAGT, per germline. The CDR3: CASSLTGDSGNTIYF. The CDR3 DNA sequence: TGTGCCAGCAGTCTCACGGGAGACTCTGGAAACACCATATATTTT.

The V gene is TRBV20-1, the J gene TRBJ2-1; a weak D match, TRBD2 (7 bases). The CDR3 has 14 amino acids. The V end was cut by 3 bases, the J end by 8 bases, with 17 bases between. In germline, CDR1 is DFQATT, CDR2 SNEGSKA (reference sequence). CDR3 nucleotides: TGCAGTGCTAGTGTGGCGGGGGCGTCGGATGAGCAGTTCTTC. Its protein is CSASVAGASDEQFF.

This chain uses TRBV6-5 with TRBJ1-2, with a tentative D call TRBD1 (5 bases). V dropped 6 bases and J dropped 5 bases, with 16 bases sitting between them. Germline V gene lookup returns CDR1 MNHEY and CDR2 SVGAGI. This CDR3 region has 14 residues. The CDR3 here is CASSPNWEGYGYTF. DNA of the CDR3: TGTGCCAGCAGCCCCAATTGGGAGGGGTATGGCTACACCTTC.

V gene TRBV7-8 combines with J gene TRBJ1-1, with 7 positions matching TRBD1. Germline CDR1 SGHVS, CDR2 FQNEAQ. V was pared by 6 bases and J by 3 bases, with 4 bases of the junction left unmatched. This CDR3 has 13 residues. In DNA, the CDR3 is TGTGCCAGCAGGTGGACAGGAGACACTGAAGCTTTCTTT. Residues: CASRWTGDTEAFF.

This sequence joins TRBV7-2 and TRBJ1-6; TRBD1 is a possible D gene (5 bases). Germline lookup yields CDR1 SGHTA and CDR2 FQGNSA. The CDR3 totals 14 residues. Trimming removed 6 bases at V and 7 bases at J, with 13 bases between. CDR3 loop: CASSPGLQNSPLHF. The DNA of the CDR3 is TGTGCCAGCAGTCCGGGACTCCAGAATTCACCCCTCCACTTT.

CDR3 nucleotides: TGTGCCAGCAGCCAAGAGGTTAGTGCCACCCCCCAGCATTTT. It yields the protein CASSQEVSATPQHF. V and J are TRBV4-2 and TRBJ1-5, with D uncertain. V lost 0 bases and J lost 10, with 13 bases in between. Per the germline V gene, CDR1 is LGHNA and CDR2 is YNFKEQ. This CDR3 is built from 14 residues.

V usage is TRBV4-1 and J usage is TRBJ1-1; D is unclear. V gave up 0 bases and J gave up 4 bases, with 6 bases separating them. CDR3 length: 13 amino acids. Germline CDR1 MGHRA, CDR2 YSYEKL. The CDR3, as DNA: TGCGCCAGCAGCCAAGATCCATTCACTGAAGCTTTCTTT. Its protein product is CASSQDPFTEAFF.

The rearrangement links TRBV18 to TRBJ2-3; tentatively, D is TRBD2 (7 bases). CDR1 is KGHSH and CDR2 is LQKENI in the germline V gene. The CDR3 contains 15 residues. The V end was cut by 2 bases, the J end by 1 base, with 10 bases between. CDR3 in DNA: TGTGCCAGCTCACCAACAGGGAGGGGCACAGATACGCAGTATTTT. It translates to CASSPTGRGTDTQYF.

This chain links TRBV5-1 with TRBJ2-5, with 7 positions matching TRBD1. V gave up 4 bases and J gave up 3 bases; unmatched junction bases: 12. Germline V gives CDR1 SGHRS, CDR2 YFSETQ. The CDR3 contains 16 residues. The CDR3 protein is CASSKTTTGPKETQYF. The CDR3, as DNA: TGCGCCAGCAGCAAGACAACGACAGGGCCGAAAGAGACCCAGTACTTC.

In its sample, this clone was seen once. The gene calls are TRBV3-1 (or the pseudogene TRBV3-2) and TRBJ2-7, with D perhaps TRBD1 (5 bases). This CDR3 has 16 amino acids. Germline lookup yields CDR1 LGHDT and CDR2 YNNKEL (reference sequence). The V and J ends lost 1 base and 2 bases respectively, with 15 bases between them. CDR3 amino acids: CASSQGAGIMPYEQYF. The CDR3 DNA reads TGTGCCAGCAGCCAAGGGGCAGGGATAATGCCCTACGAGCAGTACTTC.

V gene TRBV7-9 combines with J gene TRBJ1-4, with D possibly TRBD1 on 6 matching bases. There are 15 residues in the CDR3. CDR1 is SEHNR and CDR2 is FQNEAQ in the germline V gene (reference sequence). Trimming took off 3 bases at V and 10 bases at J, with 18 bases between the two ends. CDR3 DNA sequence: TGTGCCAGCAGCTTCTCCCGGGACACCCTGGGAAAACTGTTTTTT. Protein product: CASSFSRDTLGKLFF.

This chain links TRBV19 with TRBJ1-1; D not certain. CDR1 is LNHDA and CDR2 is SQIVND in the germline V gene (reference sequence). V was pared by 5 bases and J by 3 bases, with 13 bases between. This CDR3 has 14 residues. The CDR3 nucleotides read TGTGCCAGTAGTTCGACAACCTCTTACACTGAAGCTTTCTTT. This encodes CASSSTTSYTEAFF.

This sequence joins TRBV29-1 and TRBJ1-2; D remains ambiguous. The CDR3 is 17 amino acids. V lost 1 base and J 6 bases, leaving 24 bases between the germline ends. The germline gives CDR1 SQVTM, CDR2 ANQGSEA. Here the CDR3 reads CSVEGGPGRRVSHGYTF. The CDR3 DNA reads TGCAGCGTTGAAGGGGGTCCGGGAAGACGGGTGAGCCATGGCTACACCTTC.